This TCR beta chain was sequenced during a study of regulatory T cells in long-lasting Graves disease. Building of the TCR beta libraries involved iRepertoire HTBI primers and Arm-PCR of CDR3 regions. TCRdb itself ran the multiplex PCR reads through MiXCR, one entry per CDR3 protein. The sample has roughly 530,000 distinct CDR3 sequences; around 15% are singletons. Time point indicated: newly diagnosed GD, antithyroid drugs for less than 3 months. PBMC RNA served as the TCR library source. Germline assignment: CDR1 SGHNT and CDR2 YENEEA. Trimming took 5 bases from V and 0 from J, leaving 14 bases between them. The CDR3 runs 15 residues. These same records also appear under a second study, on T cells in Graves' hyperthyroidism and ophthalmopathy.

This chain joins TRBV11-3 and TRBJ2-7; D remains ambiguous. Sequences were derived from peripheral blood mononuclear cells (PBMCs), sampled at new diagnosis, from a patient treated with antithyroid drugs. The TCR originated in a woman aged 40-65 years with Graves disease. In DNA form, the CDR3 reads TGTGCCAGCAGCCGGTCCCAGGATAGCTCCTACGAGCAGTACTTC. This sequence encodes CASSRSQDSSYEQYF.